This is a list of T cell receptor beta chains from one sample in a study of OX40 agonist ivuxolimab in advanced cancers. Measured with immunoSEQ multiplex PCR; TCRdb has only the in-frame clones, and not every one. The sample yields more than 45,000 clones, roughly 82% seen once. The sequencing used CD4+ or CD8+ T cells sorted from blood, collected in a trial of the OX40 agonist ivuxolimab. These TCRs come from an adult with an advanced solid tumor such as melanoma, head and neck, liver or kidney cancer. Each CDR3 is given with its conserved first and last residue. The D gene is left open where the match is weak. The listing skips clone size in some rows; elsewhere it reads once, few, many or a size class.

j_gene: TRBJ2-7
d_gene: -
v_gene: TRBV6-6
abundance: -
CDR3nt: TGTGCCAGCAGTTTCCGACCGGGACATTCCTACGAGCAGTACTTC
CDR3aa: CASSFRPGHSYEQYF

j_gene: TRBJ2-5
d_gene: TRBD2
v_gene: TRBV5-1
abundance: once
CDR3nt: TGCGCCAGCAGCTCCTTTGGGCGGGGGGTGAAAGAGACCCAGTACTTC
CDR3aa: CASSSFGRGVKETQYF

j_gene: TRBJ1-2
d_gene: -
v_gene: TRBV7-9
abundance: -
CDR3nt: TGTGCCAGCAGCTTAGACCGGGTCGGTGGCTACACCTTC
CDR3aa: CASSLDRVGGYTF

j_gene: TRBJ1-4
d_gene: -
v_gene: TRBV4-3
abundance: -
CDR3nt: TGCGCCAGCAGCCAAGATCTAGGTGAAAAACTGTTTTTT
CDR3aa: CASSQDLGEKLFF

j_gene: TRBJ1-1
d_gene: -
v_gene: TRBV5-6
abundance: -
CDR3nt: TGTGCCAGCAGCTACCGCGGCGGGGGGAACACTGAAGCTTTCTTT
CDR3aa: CASSYRGGGNTEAFF

j_gene: TRBJ2-7
d_gene: TRBD2
v_gene: TRBV28
abundance: -
CDR3nt: TGTGCCACGGGACTAGCGGGCCTCCGTGGCGAGCAGTACTTC
CDR3aa: CATGLAGLRGEQYF

j_gene: TRBJ1-2
d_gene: TRBD1
v_gene: TRBV5-6
abundance: -
CDR3nt: TGTGCCAGCAGCTACCTTCAGACAGGGAACTATGGCTACACCTTC
CDR3aa: CASSYLQTGNYGYTF

j_gene: TRBJ2-3
d_gene: TRBD2
v_gene: TRBV5-1
abundance: -
CDR3nt: TGCGCCAGCAGCTTGGGGGGACTAGCGAGCACAGATACGCAGTATTTT
CDR3aa: CASSLGGLASTDTQYF

j_gene: TRBJ2-1
d_gene: -
v_gene: TRBV11-2
abundance: -
CDR3nt: TGTGCCAGCAGCTTAGGCCCCCCCGGGCACAATGAGCAGTTCTTC
CDR3aa: CASSLGPPGHNEQFF

j_gene: TRBJ1-2
d_gene: -
v_gene: TRBV7-9
abundance: -
CDR3nt: TGTGCCAGCAGCTTAAACTTCGGGGGCATAAGATTCGGCTACACCTTC
CDR3aa: CASSLNFGGIRFGYTF

j_gene: TRBJ2-7
d_gene: -
v_gene: TRBV30
abundance: -
CDR3nt: TGTGCCTGGAGTAGGGGCAGGGTATACGAGCAGTACTTC
CDR3aa: CAWSRGRVYEQYF

j_gene: TRBJ1-6
d_gene: TRBD1
v_gene: TRBV9
abundance: -
CDR3nt: TGTGCCAGCAGCTTCGGGACAGATCCGAATTCACCCCTCCACTTT
CDR3aa: CASSFGTDPNSPLHF

j_gene: TRBJ1-1
d_gene: -
v_gene: TRBV4-1
abundance: once
CDR3nt: TGCGCCAGCAGCCAAGCCCCGGGGGCCGGAACCACTGAAGCTTTCTTT
CDR3aa: CASSQAPGAGTTEAFF

j_gene: TRBJ1-1
d_gene: TRBD1
v_gene: TRBV10-2
abundance: -
CDR3nt: TGCGCCAGCAGGGGACAGCCGAACACTGAAGCTTTCTTT
CDR3aa: CASRGQPNTEAFF

j_gene: TRBJ1-2
d_gene: TRBD1
v_gene: TRBV5-8
abundance: -
CDR3nt: TGTGCCAGCAGCTTGAAAAGGGGGCGCGGTGGCTACACCTTC
CDR3aa: CASSLKRGRGGYTF

j_gene: TRBJ1-2
d_gene: -
v_gene: TRBV7-2
abundance: -
CDR3nt: TGTGCCAGCAGCCTCCCACGGGCCCGCTATGGCTACACCTTC
CDR3aa: CASSLPRARYGYTF

j_gene: TRBJ1-2
d_gene: TRBD1
v_gene: TRBV7-2
abundance: -
CDR3nt: TGTGCCAGCAGCTTGGTCACAGGGGCCGACTATGGCTACACCTTC
CDR3aa: CASSLVTGADYGYTF

j_gene: TRBJ2-1
d_gene: -
v_gene: TRBV19
abundance: -
CDR3nt: TGTGCCAGTAGTATAGTTCTACACACAAGCAATGAGCAGTTCTTC
CDR3aa: CASSIVLHTSNEQFF

j_gene: TRBJ1-6
d_gene: -
v_gene: TRBV4-1
abundance: -
CDR3nt: TGCGCCAGCAGCCAAGAACCGGGGGCGCCGAATTCACCCCTCCACTTT
CDR3aa: CASSQEPGAPNSPLHF

j_gene: TRBJ2-7
d_gene: -
v_gene: TRBV12-5
abundance: -
CDR3nt: TGTGCTAGTGGTCCTGAACTAGCTTCAGCCGAGCAGTACTTC
CDR3aa: CASGPELASAEQYF

j_gene: TRBJ1-2
d_gene: -
v_gene: TRBV30
abundance: -
CDR3nt: TGTGCCTGGAGTGGGACCTCCGATGGCTACACCTTC
CDR3aa: CAWSGTSDGYTF

j_gene: TRBJ1-5
d_gene: -
v_gene: TRBV7-2
abundance: -
CDR3nt: TGTGCCAGCAGCTTAGAAAGGCAGCAGCCCCAGCATTTT
CDR3aa: CASSLERQQPQHF

j_gene: TRBJ2-5
d_gene: -
v_gene: TRBV15
abundance: -
CDR3nt: TGTGCCACCAGCATTCAGATATTGGTGCAAGAGACCCAGTACTTC
CDR3aa: CATSIQILVQETQYF

j_gene: TRBJ1-6
d_gene: -
v_gene: TRBV7-2
abundance: -
CDR3nt: TGTGCCAGCAGCTCGGACAGCGTAAGGTCACCCCTCCACTTT
CDR3aa: CASSSDSVRSPLHF

j_gene: TRBJ2-1
d_gene: TRBD2
v_gene: TRBV30
abundance: -
CDR3nt: TGTGCCTACGGACTAGCGCGGGACAATGAGCAGTTCTTC
CDR3aa: CAYGLARDNEQFF

j_gene: TRBJ1-2
d_gene: -
v_gene: TRBV5-4
abundance: -
CDR3nt: TGCGCCAGCAGCCAAGACCACCGGGACCGATTTAACTATGGCTACACCTTC
CDR3aa: CASSQDHRDRFNYGYTF

j_gene: TRBJ1-1
d_gene: -
v_gene: TRBV12-5
abundance: -
CDR3nt: TGTGCTAGTGGTACCGCCCAGGACACTGAAGCTTTCTTT
CDR3aa: CASGTAQDTEAFF

j_gene: TRBJ2-5
d_gene: TRBD1
v_gene: TRBV6-5
abundance: once
CDR3nt: TGTGCCAGCAGATCGGACAGGGTACAAGAGACCCAGTACTTC
CDR3aa: CASRSDRVQETQYF

j_gene: TRBJ2-1
d_gene: TRBD2
v_gene: TRBV6-1
abundance: -
CDR3nt: TGTGCCAGCAGTGGTAGCGGGGTTAGCTCCTACAATGAGCAGTTCTTC
CDR3aa: CASSGSGVSSYNEQFF

j_gene: TRBJ1-2
d_gene: TRBD1
v_gene: TRBV11-2
abundance: few
CDR3nt: TGTGCCAGCAGCTTTATACGGGACAGGGTATTGTGGACCTTC
CDR3aa: CASSFIRDRVLWTF

j_gene: TRBJ1-6
d_gene: -
v_gene: TRBV5-4
abundance: -
CDR3nt: TGTGCCAGCAGCTTGTTTGTAATTGGTTCACCCCTCCACTTT
CDR3aa: CASSLFVIGSPLHF

j_gene: TRBJ2-1
d_gene: -
v_gene: TRBV7-6
abundance: -
CDR3nt: TGTGCCAGCAGCTCGACATCCTACAATGAGCAGTTCTTC
CDR3aa: CASSSTSYNEQFF

j_gene: TRBJ2-7
d_gene: -
v_gene: TRBV18
abundance: -
CDR3nt: TGTGCCAGCTCACCACCGAAGACAGCGAGCTCCTACGAGCAGTACTTC
CDR3aa: CASSPPKTASSYEQYF

j_gene: TRBJ1-2
d_gene: TRBD1
v_gene: TRBV6-1
abundance: -
CDR3nt: TGTGCCAGCAGTGGGACAGGCACTTATAACTATGGCTACACCTTC
CDR3aa: CASSGTGTYNYGYTF

j_gene: TRBJ2-5
d_gene: -
v_gene: TRBV11-2
abundance: -
CDR3nt: TGTGCCAGCAGCTTGGGAGAGACCCAGTACTTC
CDR3aa: CASSLGETQYF

j_gene: TRBJ2-2
d_gene: -
v_gene: TRBV5-1
abundance: -
CDR3nt: TGCGCCAGCAGCTTGGATGGGGGCCCTGGAACCGGGGAGCTGTTTTTT
CDR3aa: CASSLDGGPGTGELFF

j_gene: TRBJ1-3
d_gene: TRBD1
v_gene: TRBV29-1
abundance: -
CDR3nt: TGCAGCGTCTCCGGGACAGGGTCTAGCACCATATATTTT
CDR3aa: CSVSGTGSSTIYF

j_gene: TRBJ2-2
d_gene: TRBD2
v_gene: TRBV7-8
abundance: -
CDR3nt: TGTGCCAGCAGCCGACGACTAGCGGGGGGTCGGACCGGGGAGCTGTTTTTT
CDR3aa: CASSRRLAGGRTGELFF

j_gene: TRBJ1-2
d_gene: TRBD1
v_gene: TRBV27
abundance: -
CDR3nt: TGTGCCAGCAGTGCCTTGACAGGGGGCTATGGCTACACCTTC
CDR3aa: CASSALTGGYGYTF

j_gene: TRBJ2-3
d_gene: -
v_gene: TRBV7-2
abundance: -
CDR3nt: TGTGCCAGCAGCTTTAAAGTCCCGGATACGCAGTATTTT
CDR3aa: CASSFKVPDTQYF

j_gene: TRBJ2-1
d_gene: -
v_gene: TRBV10-3
abundance: few
CDR3nt: TGTGCCATCAGTGAATTGGGGGGCCCTTACTCCTACAATGAGCAGTTCTTC
CDR3aa: CAISELGGPYSYNEQFF